The source of this T cell receptor (beta chain) is a study of blood T cell repertoires in COVID-19. Study-wide background: Acute and convalescent COVID-19 samples came from the United States, Italy and Spain. T cells, B-cell-depleted T cells, or PBMCs provided the cDNA or gDNA that served as material.

Study processing details: The assay estimated nucleated cells by amplifying reference gene primers. Produced via immunoSEQ multiplex PCR; TCRdb's table is partial and in-frame only. V, J and clone size are taken as reported in that table, and D and trimming were inferred from the DNA itself. The sample shows about 70,000 clones, about 85% of them seen only once. Trimming pared 2 bases from V and 7 bases from J, leaving 11 bases between. The germline CDR1 and CDR2 sequences are WNHNN and SYGVQD (reference sequence). The CDR3 is made up of 14 amino acids. The TCR comes from a man at least 80 years old with acute or convalescent COVID-19. The sequencing sample was made of peripheral blood. The chain employs TRBV10-1 and TRBJ1-4, with D perhaps TRBD1 (6 bases). Written as DNA, the CDR3 is TGCGCCAGCAGTGAGGGACAGAACCGTGAAAAACTGTTTTTT. Its protein is CASSEGQNREKLFF.